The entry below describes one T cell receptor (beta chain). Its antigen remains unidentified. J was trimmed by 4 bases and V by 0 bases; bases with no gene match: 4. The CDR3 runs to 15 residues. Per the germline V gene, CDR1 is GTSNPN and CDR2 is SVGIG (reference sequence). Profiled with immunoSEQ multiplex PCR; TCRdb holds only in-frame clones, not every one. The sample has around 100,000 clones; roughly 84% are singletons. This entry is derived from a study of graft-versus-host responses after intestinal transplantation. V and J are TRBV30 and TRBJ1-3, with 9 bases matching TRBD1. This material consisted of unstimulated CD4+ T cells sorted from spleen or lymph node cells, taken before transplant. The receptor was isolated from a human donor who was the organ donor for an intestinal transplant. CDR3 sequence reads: CAWSVQGAGGNTIYF. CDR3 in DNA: TGTGCCTGGAGTGTACAGGGGGCAGGGGGAAACACCATATATTTT.